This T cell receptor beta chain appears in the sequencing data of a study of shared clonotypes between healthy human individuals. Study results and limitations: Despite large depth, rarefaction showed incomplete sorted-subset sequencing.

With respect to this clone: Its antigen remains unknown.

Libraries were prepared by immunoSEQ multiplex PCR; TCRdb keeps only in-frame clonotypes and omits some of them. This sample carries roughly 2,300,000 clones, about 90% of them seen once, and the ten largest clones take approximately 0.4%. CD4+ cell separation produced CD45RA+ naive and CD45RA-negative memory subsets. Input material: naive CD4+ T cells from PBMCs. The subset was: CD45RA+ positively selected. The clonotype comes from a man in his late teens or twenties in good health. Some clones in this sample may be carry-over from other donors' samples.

CDR3 amino acids: CASSQARGLNTEAFF. CDR3 in DNA: TGCGCCAGCAGCCAAGCTCGGGGATTGAACACTGAAGCTTTCTTT. The rearrangement uses TRBV4-1 and TRBJ1-1; no reliable D call. The CDR3 is 15 amino acids. The germline V gene encodes CDR1 MGHRA and CDR2 YSYEKL. V lost 1 base and J lost 0, with 9 bases in between.